This T cell receptor beta chain stems from a study of CD8+ T cells in alopecia areata. General observations from the study: In lesional scalp, particularly from alopecia totalis/universalis, clonality was higher than in normal scalp. TCR sharing across patients was less clear than in mice, possibly HLA-related.

Sequencing used cDNA as its template, made by extracting RNA and reverse transcribing it. The table came from immunoSEQ multiplex PCR; TCRdb's copy has only in-frame clones and leaves some out. The repertoire has about 200,000 clones, about 61% of them found once; the top ten carry approximately 4.9%. A word on this clone: Its antigen remains unidentified.

PBMCs served as the source from which CD4+ and CD8+ T cells were sorted. Per germline, CDR1 SQVTM and CDR2 ANQGSEA. This CDR3 spans 11 amino acids. The ends were cut back, 7 bases at V and 2 bases at J, with 9 bases in the middle. J is TRBJ2-7 and V is TRBV29-1; D is perhaps TRBD2 (6 bases). The sample consisted of CD8+ T cells sorted from blood. The TCR comes from a human donor in good health. Here the CDR3 reads CSGGTAYEQYF. CDR3 in DNA: TGCAGCGGAGGGACTGCCTACGAGCAGTACTTC.